The rows below give T cell receptor beta chains drawn from one sample of a study of T cell responses to AZD1222 COVID-19 vaccine. Sequenced by immunoSEQ multiplex PCR; TCRdb stores in-frame clones only, minus some. The data contain 130,000 or so clones, 80% to 90% of them singletons. Sequencing was performed on peripheral blood, taken on day 0 of AZD1222 vaccination. Receptors originate from an adult in good health. Both conserved end residues are part of each CDR3. Each record gives: clone size, D gene, V gene, J gene, CDR3 protein, CDR3 DNA. The D gene is left open where the match is weak. Not all rows give a size; the values are once, few, many and, for expanded clones, a class.

NA,NA,TRBV28,TRBJ2-5,CASTSRGGTEETQYF,TGTGCCAGCACCTCCAGGGGCGGGACCGAAGAGACCCAGTACTTC
NA,NA,TRBV7-2,TRBJ2-2,CASSFGRERGDTGELFF,TGTGCCAGCAGCTTTGGACGGGAGAGAGGAGACACCGGGGAGCTGTTTTTT
NA,NA,TRBV28,TRBJ2-3,CASSPIPRVDTQYF,TGTGCCAGCAGTCCTATTCCGCGAGTTGATACGCAGTATTTT
NA,NA,TRBV7-2,TRBJ2-3,CASSLARGDTQYF,TGTGCCAGCAGCTTAGCGAGGGGCGATACGCAGTATTTT
NA,TRBD2,TRBV5-1,TRBJ2-3,CASSLATGLAGATDTQYF,TGCGCCAGCAGCTTGGCGACGGGACTAGCGGGAGCCACAGATACGCAGTATTTT
once,NA,TRBV10-3,TRBJ1-2,CAISREDSYYGYTF,TGTGCCATCAGCCGGGAAGATTCTTACTATGGCTACACCTTC
NA,NA,TRBV23-1,TRBJ1-2,CASSQNRDGCYGYTF,TGCGCCAGCAGTCAAAACAGGGATGGGTGCTATGGCTACACCTTC
few,NA,TRBV4-1,TRBJ1-5,CASSQTGNNQPQHF,TGCGCCAGCAGCCAAACGGGGAACAATCAGCCCCAGCATTTT
NA,TRBD1,TRBV27,TRBJ1-2,CASSFADRANYGYTF,TGTGCCAGCAGTTTCGCGGACAGGGCTAACTATGGCTACACCTTC
NA,NA,TRBV19,TRBJ2-5,CASSIRQTEETQYF,TGTGCCAGTAGTATTCGACAGACAGAAGAGACCCAGTACTTC
NA,NA,TRBV5-1,TRBJ1-1,CASSLGGPNTEAFF,TGCGCCAGCAGCTTGGGGGGGCCGAACACTGAAGCTTTCTTT
NA,TRBD2,TRBV27,TRBJ2-1,CASSSPLAGGPYNEQFF,TGTGCCAGCAGTTCACCCCTCGCGGGAGGGCCATACAATGAGCAGTTCTTC
NA,NA,TRBV29-1,TRBJ1-2,CSVELDYGYTF,TGCAGCGTTGAACTGGACTATGGCTACACCTTC
NA,NA,TRBV6-5,TRBJ1-1,CASRRGGGTEAFF,TGTGCCAGCAGGAGGGGCGGGGGCACTGAAGCTTTCTTT
once,TRBD1,TRBV4-3,TRBJ1-2,CASSQVTGGNYGYTF,TGCGCCAGCAGCCAAGTGACAGGGGGCAACTATGGCTACACCTTC
few,TRBD1,TRBV2,TRBJ1-2,CASSRGQGASGYTF,TGTGCCAGCAGTAGGGGACAGGGGGCAAGTGGCTACACCTTC
NA,TRBD1,TRBV28,TRBJ2-1,CASRTDRGEQFF,TGTGCCAGCAGAACTGACAGGGGTGAGCAGTTCTTC
NA,TRBD1,TRBV7-2,TRBJ1-1,CASSRQTGPNTEAFF,TGTGCCAGCAGCCGCCAGACAGGGCCGAACACTGAAGCTTTCTTT
NA,TRBD1,TRBV19,TRBJ1-1,CASSPWDRVNTEAFF,TGTGCCAGTAGTCCATGGGACAGGGTGAACACTGAAGCTTTCTTT
NA,NA,TRBV2,TRBJ1-3,CASTGIRGNTIYF,TGTGCCAGCACAGGGATAAGGGGAAACACCATATATTTT
NA,NA,TRBV11-2,TRBJ2-5,CASSPSGARQETQYF,TGTGCCAGCAGCCCCTCCGGGGCCCGGCAAGAGACCCAGTACTTC
NA,NA,TRBV18,TRBJ2-7,CASSPESTGPYEQYF,TGTGCCAGCTCACCAGAATCTACAGGGCCCTACGAGCAGTACTTC
NA,NA,TRBV2,TRBJ2-2,CASSSGAGELFF,TGTGCCAGCAGCTCGGGGGCCGGGGAGCTGTTTTTT
once,TRBD2,TRBV3-1/TRBV3-2,TRBJ2-1,CASSPLLAGVGNEQFF,TGTGCCAGCAGCCCTCTCCTAGCGGGAGTGGGCAATGAGCAGTTCTTC
NA,TRBD1,TRBV6-5,TRBJ1-2,CASSYGDRVYGYTF,TGTGCCAGCAGTTACGGGGACAGGGTGTATGGCTACACCTTC
NA,NA,TRBV24-1,TRBJ2-2,CATQTNTGELFF,TGTGCCACCCAAACAAACACCGGGGAGCTGTTTTTT
NA,NA,TRBV4-1,TRBJ2-3,CASSPQGLIGDTQYF,TGCGCCAGCAGCCCTCAGGGCCTGATAGGGGATACGCAGTATTTT
NA,TRBD1,TRBV27,TRBJ1-1,CASSLFYRGREAFF,TGTGCCAGCAGCCTCTTCTACAGGGGGCGGGAAGCTTTCTTT
NA,NA,TRBV5-6,TRBJ1-2,CASSLIVKDSHGYTF,TGTGCCAGCAGCTTGATCGTCAAGGATAGCCATGGCTACACCTTC
NA,TRBD1,TRBV5-1,TRBJ1-2,CASSLEAGGADGYTF,TGCGCCAGCAGCTTGGAGGCAGGGGGCGCGGATGGCTACACCTTC
NA,TRBD1,TRBV6-5,TRBJ1-1,CASQDRGYTEAFF,TGTGCCAGCCAAGACAGGGGATACACTGAAGCTTTCTTT
NA,NA,TRBV19,TRBJ1-1,CASSHVHEAFF,TGTGCCAGTAGTCATGTACATGAAGCTTTCTTT
NA,NA,TRBV7-9,TRBJ1-4,CASSLVDQEKLFF,TGTGCCAGCAGCTTAGTGGACCAGGAAAAACTGTTTTTT
NA,TRBD1,TRBV29-1,TRBJ1-2,CSATQGAGYGYTF,TGCAGCGCTACACAGGGGGCAGGTTATGGCTACACCTTC
NA,NA,TRBV9,TRBJ2-7,CASSVAGLRGWYEQYF,TGTGCCAGCAGCGTAGCTGGCTTGCGGGGCTGGTACGAGCAGTACTTC
NA,NA,TRBV14,TRBJ2-1,CASSQARGVVEQFF,TGTGCCAGCAGCCAGGCCAGGGGTGTAGTTGAGCAGTTCTTC